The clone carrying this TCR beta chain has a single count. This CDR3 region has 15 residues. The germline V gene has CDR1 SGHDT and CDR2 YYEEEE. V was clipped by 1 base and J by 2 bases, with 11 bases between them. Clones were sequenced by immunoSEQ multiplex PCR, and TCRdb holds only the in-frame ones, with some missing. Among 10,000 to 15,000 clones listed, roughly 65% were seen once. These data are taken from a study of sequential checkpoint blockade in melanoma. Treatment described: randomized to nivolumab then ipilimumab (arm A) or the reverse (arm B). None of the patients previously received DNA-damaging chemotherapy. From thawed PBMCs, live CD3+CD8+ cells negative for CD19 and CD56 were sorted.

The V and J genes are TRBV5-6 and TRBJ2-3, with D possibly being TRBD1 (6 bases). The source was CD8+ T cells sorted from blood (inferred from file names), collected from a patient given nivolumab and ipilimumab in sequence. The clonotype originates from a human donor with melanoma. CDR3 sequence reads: CASSLYRAYTDTQYF. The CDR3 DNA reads TGTGCCAGCAGCTTGTACAGGGCATACACAGATACGCAGTATTTT. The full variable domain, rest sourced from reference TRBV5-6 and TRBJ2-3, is DAGVTQSPTHLIKTRGQQVTLRCSPKSGHDTVSWYQQALGQGPQFIFQYYEEEERQRGNFPDRFSGHQFPNYSSELNVNALLLGDSALYLCASSLYRAYTDTQYFGPGTRLTVL.